The clone carrying this TCR beta chain came up a few times. What it binds is not known. As TCR cDNA was made by 5'RACE template switching, a universal primer site and UMIs were added. TCRdb reprocessed the 5' RACE reads via MiXCR and lists one record per CDR3 protein. The data contain about 360,000 distinct CDR3 sequences, 6.2% of them seen just once; the ten biggest clones take up 15%. This entry comes from a study of T cells after yellow fever vaccination. The CDR3 runs to 12 residues. V was trimmed by 8 bases and J by 6 bases, leaving 14 bases between them. The germline V gene encodes CDR1 MNHEY and CDR2 SVGAGI. General study results and limits: Reappearing after the booster were most of the clones from primary vaccination (roughly 95% CD4, 75% to 90% CD8). Compared with primary, the secondary response was weaker and peaked at day 5, not 15.

This receptor was taken from a young man who received the YFV17D yellow fever vaccine. The sample in question was PBMCs, obtained 5 days after the yellow fever booster vaccination. V gene TRBV6-5 combines with J gene TRBJ2-7; D perhaps matches TRBD2 (6 bases). The CDR3 is CASGLGGAEQYF. CDR3 DNA sequence: TGTGCCAGCGGGCTGGGGGGAGCCGAGCAGTACTTC.